The clone carrying this T cell receptor beta chain occurred a few times. Its target is unknown. The data derive from a study of cytotoxic CD8 clonotypes in ibrutinib-treated CLL. Study observations and caveats: Progressing and sustained-remission patients had different sampling times. Clonality climbed at ibrutinib response, then dropped toward baseline at progression.

Sequenced by immunoSEQ multiplex PCR; TCRdb stores in-frame clones only, minus some. In the table there are fewer than 400,000 clones, under 70% of which are singletons. Trimming shortened V by 3 bases and J by 5 bases, and 14 bases separated the two germline ends. This CDR3 has 15 residues. Germline CDR1 MNHEY, CDR2 SMNVEV (reference sequence). The V call is TRBV27, the J call TRBJ1-5; maybe TRBD1 (6 bases). Source: PBMCs, taken after 36 months of ibrutinib treatment. The clonotype originates from a human donor with chronic lymphocytic leukemia. CDR3 region: CASSFGQGMYQPQHF. CDR3 nucleotide sequence: TGTGCCAGCAGTTTCGGGCAGGGGATGTATCAGCCCCAGCATTTT.